This TCR beta chain is drawn from a study of cytomegalovirus exposure and HLA in healthy donors (dated by TCRdb to about 2017). A note on the overall study: According to an earlier analysis of several hundred of the donors, about 179 million T cells yielded roughly 110 million unique TCR beta sequences and roughly 280 Gb of sequence data. High-throughput TCR immunosequencing, statistical association of individual TCRs with disease status, and machine learning were combined to predict cytomegalovirus infection status. A handful of DR-DQ haplotypes were handled as single units for association and clustering because linkage in the cohort was strong. The study aimed to test whether cataloging public T cell receptors could reveal signatures of past pathogen exposure. In a later genetic analysis, genome-wide SNP genotypes for about three fifths of the roughly 670 donors were used, and that subset was treated as a discovery cohort. A later analysis re-analyzed previously published TCR beta repertoires from 550 to 700 donors and added high-resolution HLA genotyping to study TCR occurrence patterns. In the later analysis, no new phenotypic data were used to find candidate immune exposures; instead, reliance was placed on TCR beta sequences and their occurrence across donors. The number of donors typed differed by locus, with about 629-630 for A, B, C, DRB1 and DQB1, over 500 for DQA1, 606 for DPA1, and around 430 for DPB1. HLA typing included class I and class II loci at four-digit resolution. The study used immunosequencing to profile the T cell repertoires of approximately 630 subjects and linked those repertoires to cytomegalovirus serostatus. Approximately 300 gigabases of sequencing data and 70 million to 95 million unique TCR sequences made up an early release that covered about 640 HLA-typed donors. Along with the roughly 670-subject first cohort, a separate validation cohort of some 130 different subjects was used. Donor age, sex, ethnicity and CMV serostatus were compiled alongside the repertoire data. An earlier analysis of fewer than 750 of the donors used high-throughput TCR beta sequencing to judge whether each TCR beta V gene segment behaved as functional or pseudogenic. On average, around 240,000 unique TCR beta nucleotide sequences were sequenced per donor among a few hundred genotyped donors of the cohort, with 15% to 20% of those sequences being non-productive. All discovery cohort repertoires had been generated on a single sequencing platform. Of the roughly 400 genotyped donors, less than 85% were placed in the genetic ancestry cluster associated with self-reported Caucasian donors.

In total, approximately 690 healthy bone marrow donors made up the cohort. All cohort members were sampled while nominally healthy, although unrecorded immune exposures were likely present. The donor was CMV seropositive and belonged to the group of over 250 seropositive cohort members. Every donor gave a peripheral blood sample, and the peripheral blood mononuclear cells from that sample were used for TCR beta sequencing. Genomic DNA was extracted from the blood cell samples with the Qiagen DNeasy Blood Extraction Kit. Broader findings and caveats from the paper: Because counts were too low, about 18 rarely observed V segments, including chromosome 9 orphons, were excluded from the earlier analysis of about 500 of the donors. The classifier was reported to diagnose cytomegalovirus status with high specificity and sensitivity in both the original and validation cohorts. In an earlier analysis of roughly 500 of the donors, most TCR beta V segments appeared in productive rearrangements about 90% or about 30% of the time, broadly matching IMGT annotations. Only TCR beta chains were sequenced in this cohort, and the absence of alpha or paired-chain data limited detectable features. A later analysis found that TCR association rates varied across HLA loci, with DRB1 alleles showing the most associated TCRs and HLA-C alleles the fewest. Immune exposure information for the cohort was limited to CMV serostatus. The study listed 150 to 200 TCR beta chains as associated with cytomegalovirus. When HLA alleles, especially DR and DQ, strongly co-occurred, TCR associations were difficult to assign to individual alleles. A later analysis associated roughly 17,000 TCR beta sequences with specific HLA alleles at a false discovery rate of 0.05. Sequencing depth was assumed to be roughly uniform across donors in the presence/absence analyses, though that assumption may not hold. Most CMV-associated TCR beta chains appeared to be HLA-restricted in a later analysis, and the HLA associations seemed to be driven largely by CMV exposure. Most TCR sequences were seen in very few donors, while some public TCRs were found in many individuals. An association between a missense DCLRE1C variant and V-gene and J-gene trimming of TCR beta chains was found in a later genetic analysis and replicated in an independent cohort. Correlated functional status among segregating V segments might be attributable to linkage disequilibrium, but an unknown experimental factor could not be ruled out. According to a later genetic analysis, donors in an Asian-associated ancestry cluster had fewer N-insertions in productive TCRs than the approximately 700-donor mean. A group of highly shared sequence variants was considered likely to be a technical artifact of the sequencing pipeline. Because some donors lacked HLA typing at each locus, the association tests relied only on the typed subset. A later analysis found that HLA-associated TCR beta chains were more clonally expanded and had lower generation probabilities than equally common non-associated chains. A further reported finding was that TCR beta sequences accurately predicted the HLA-A and HLA-B alleles for most subjects in the first cohort. In vitro tests confirmed that a few of the cytomegalovirus-associated TCR beta chains recognize cytomegalovirus antigens. It was suggested by the authors that the approach could potentially be generalized to other disease states and immunological phenotypes. Some IMGT-functional V segments, including TRBV6-2 and TRBV6-3, could not be distinguished by the 87-base-pair reads and were therefore excluded. Several of the top co-occurrence clusters appeared to be linked to parvovirus B19, influenza, CMV and Epstein-Barr virus, according to a later analysis.

As regards this clone: No antigen is known for it. No base quality values were provided; no much bigger clone lies one nucleotide off.

The receptor library was made with the immunoSEQ multiplex PCR assay. For the multiplex PCR, a mixture combining 60 forward primers for TCR Vbeta segments and 13 reverse primers for TCR Jbeta segments was used. A multiplex PCR assay on genomic DNA amplified the CDR3 region of rearranged TCR beta genes. The Illumina HiSeq System was used to sequence the amplified TCR beta libraries as 87-base-pair reads. Per the original workflow: A later analysis tallied around 87 million unique TCR beta chains across the 650 to 750 repertoires, and roughly 11 million of those chains were shared by two or more donors. Raw reads were error-corrected and collapsed into unique sequences by a nearest-neighbor algorithm in which closely related sequences were merged to remove PCR and sequencing errors. Alignment of CDR3 sequences to IMGT reference sequences was used to assign V, D and J gene segments. Each retained sequence needed at least a six-nucleotide match to both a V gene segment and a J gene segment. A rearrangement was called productive if the CDR3 had no stop codons and remained in frame with V and J, and every other rearrangement was called non-productive. CDR3 was defined according to IMGT convention as the region running from the second conserved V-encoded cysteine to the conserved J-encoded phenylalanine. In an earlier analysis of around 600 of the donors, sequences lacking an unambiguous match to a single V gene segment were excluded. In an earlier analysis of about 590 of the donors, a V segment was called functional when productive rearrangements were above 56.7%, and segregating when the standard deviation between donors exceeded 5%. A statistical classification framework was built for diagnosing cytomegalovirus status from the catalog of TCR beta chain sequences. V and J gene assignment, in a later analysis, came from comparing TCR nucleotide sequences with IMGT/GENE-DB human TR gene sequences. In a later analysis, CDR3 sequences and most-parsimonious VDJ recombination scenarios were assigned using the TCRdist pipeline. A later analysis defined each TCR beta chain by its CDR3 amino acid sequence plus V-gene family, and excluded reads lacking a unique V-gene family. As a way to deal with suspected cross-contamination and a sequencing artifact, a later analysis dropped hundreds of nucleotide sequences that were highly shared and had low generation probability. A later analysis calculated a clonal expansion index for each public chain from normalized within-repertoire ranks of inferred template counts. In a later analysis, generation probabilities were computed with a VDJ recombination model fitted to out-of-frame rearrangements, and the resulting probabilities were checked against IGoR. A later analysis scored TCR-TCR, TCR-HLA and TCR-CMV co-occurrence with hypergeometric tests, applying a repertoire-size bias correction to TCR pairs. A later analysis estimated false discovery rates by permuting HLA or CMV assignments 20 times. In a later analysis, co-occurring TCRs were grouped using DBSCAN, and TCRdist sequence similarity was added for clustering within HLA-allele-positive subsets. For co-occurrence clustering, repertoires with fewer than 30,000 or more than 120,000 public chains were excluded, along with roughly 5 repertoires with anomalous nucleotide sharing. This is the immuneACCESS table as TCRdb keeps it, with only in-frame sequences that have V and J called. A part of the clones is gone; compared with another copy, unresolved V genes explain less than half, and the rest is unexplained. V, J and clone size derive from that table, while D and trimming were established from the DNA sequence. The table for this sample lists about 120,000 clones; under 85% of them were counted only once. The ten largest clones represent around 5.8% of the sample.

CDR1 and CDR2, per the germline V gene, are SGHRS and YFSETQ. Taken from cysteine to phenylalanine, the CDR3 has 12 residues. CDR3 DNA is the only sequence kept; it has 36 bases, read in frame from the first base. The germline V and J ends show losses of 2 bases and 8 bases respectively, and no gene match explains 0 bases of the junction. The sequenced sample consisted of PBMCs. This TCR was sampled from a man aged 18-30 years in good health and CMV-seropositive. The chain joins TRBV5-1 to TRBJ2-4; TRBD1 lines up with 8 middle nucleotides. The CDR3 region reads CASSLQGDIQYF. The nucleotide sequence reads TGCGCCAGCAGCTTACAGGGGGACATTCAGTACTTC.